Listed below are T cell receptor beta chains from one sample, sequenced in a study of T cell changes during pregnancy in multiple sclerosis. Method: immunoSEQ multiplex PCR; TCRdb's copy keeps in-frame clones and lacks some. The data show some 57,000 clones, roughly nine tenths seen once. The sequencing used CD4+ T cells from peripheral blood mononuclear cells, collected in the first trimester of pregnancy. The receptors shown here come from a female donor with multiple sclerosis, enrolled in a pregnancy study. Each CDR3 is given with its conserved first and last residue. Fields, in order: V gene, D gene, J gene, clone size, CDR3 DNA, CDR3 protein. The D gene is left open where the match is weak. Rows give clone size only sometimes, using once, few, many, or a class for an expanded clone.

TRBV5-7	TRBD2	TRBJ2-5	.	TGTGCCAGCAGCTGGGGACTAGGCGTCCGAGAGACCCAGTACTTC	CASSWGLGVRETQYF
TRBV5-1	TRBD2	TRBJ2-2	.	TGCGCCAGCAGCCCGACTAGCGGGGGGGCTGGGAGCACCGGGGAGCTGTTTTTT	CASSPTSGGAGSTGELFF
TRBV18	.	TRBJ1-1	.	TGTGCCAGCTCACCATCCCGGGGTGTCGGCAATAGGAACACTGAAGCTTTCTTT	CASSPSRGVGNRNTEAFF
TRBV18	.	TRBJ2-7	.	TGTGCCAGCTCACGGGGGGACAGAGCCTACGAGCAGTACTTC	CASSRGDRAYEQYF
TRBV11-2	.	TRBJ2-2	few	TGTGCCAGCAGCAATCCTCGCAGGGCCGGGGAGCTGTTTTTT	CASSNPRRAGELFF
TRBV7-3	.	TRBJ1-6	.	TGTGCCAGCAGGCTAGGGGCGCAGGGTAGATCACCCCTCCACTTT	CASRLGAQGRSPLHF
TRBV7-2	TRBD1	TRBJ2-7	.	TGTGCCAGCAGCCTTACCAGGGGGCTGTACTACGAGCAGTACTTC	CASSLTRGLYYEQYF
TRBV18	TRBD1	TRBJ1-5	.	TGTGCCAGCTCACCACTCCCGTCCCAGGGGGCGGTTTTT	CASSPLPSQGAVF
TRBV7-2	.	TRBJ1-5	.	TGTGCCAGCAGCTTACGGGGGGAACAGCCCCAGCATTTT	CASSLRGEQPQHF
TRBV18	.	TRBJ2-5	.	TGTGCCAGCTCGCGCGGCGGGGATGGAGAGACCCAGTACTTC	CASSRGGDGETQYF
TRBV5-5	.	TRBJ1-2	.	TGTGCCAGCAGCTTGGATAGTCCCCGGACAGTTTTTAACTATGGCTACACCTTC	CASSLDSPRTVFNYGYTF
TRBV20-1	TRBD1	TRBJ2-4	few	TGCAGTGCTGACAGGGGAAACATTCAGTACTTC	CSADRGNIQYF
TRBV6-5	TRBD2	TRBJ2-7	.	TGTGCCAGCGGGACCGTTCGGGAGGGTGGCGAGCAGTACTTC	CASGTVREGGEQYF
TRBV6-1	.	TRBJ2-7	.	TGTGCCAGCAGCAGACAGCATCTTTTCTCCTACGAGCAGTACTTC	CASSRQHLFSYEQYF
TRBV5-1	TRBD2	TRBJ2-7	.	TGCGCCAGCAGCTTCACTAGCGGGTCGTACGAGCAGTACTTC	CASSFTSGSYEQYF
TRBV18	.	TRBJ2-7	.	TGTGCCAGCTCACAGGTATACGGGGACGAGCAGTACTTC	CASSQVYGDEQYF
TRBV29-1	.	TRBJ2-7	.	TGCAGCGTTGAACGAGGATACGAGCAGTACTTC	CSVERGYEQYF
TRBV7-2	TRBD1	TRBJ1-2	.	TGTGCCAGCAGCATCAGACCGGGACAGGGAATAGTTGGCTACACCTTC	CASSIRPGQGIVGYTF
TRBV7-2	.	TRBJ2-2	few	TGTGCCAGCAGCTTAAGGACACGGGGGGCGGCCGGGGAGCTGTTTTTT	CASSLRTRGAAGELFF
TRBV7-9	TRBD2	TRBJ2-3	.	TGTGCCAGCAGCCCCGTGGGGCTAGCGGGGGGGCGGGGAGATACGCAGTATTTT	CASSPVGLAGGRGDTQYF
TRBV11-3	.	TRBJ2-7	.	TGTGCCAGCAGCCGTGGCCGAGGCGGGGCCCCCTACGAGCAGTACTTC	CASSRGRGGAPYEQYF
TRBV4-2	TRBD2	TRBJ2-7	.	TGTGCCAGCAGCCAAGATCTGGGTAGCGGGGCCAACTCCTACGAGCAGTACTTC	CASSQDLGSGANSYEQYF
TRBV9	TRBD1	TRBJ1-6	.	TGTGCCAGCAGCAGCCGGGACAGGGGGTCTGGGAATTCACCCCTCCACTTT	CASSSRDRGSGNSPLHF
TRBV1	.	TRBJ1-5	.	TGCACCAGCAGCCAAGATCCGGACAGGGTGGGTCAGCCCCAGCATTTT	CTSSQDPDRVGQPQHF
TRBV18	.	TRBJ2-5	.	TGTGCCAGCTCACCGGGGTCATACAGGGAAGAGACCCAGTACTTC	CASSPGSYREETQYF
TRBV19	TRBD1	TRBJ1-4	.	TGTGCCAGTAGTATCCCGACAGGGGGCGCGGCTGAAAAACTGTTTTTT	CASSIPTGGAAEKLFF
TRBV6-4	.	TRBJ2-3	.	TGTGCCAGCAGTGACTCAGGGGGGGGGAGCTGGGATACGCAGTATTTT	CASSDSGGGSWDTQYF
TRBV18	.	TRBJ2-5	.	TGTGCCAGCTCACCGCCAATCGCGATAACCCAAGAGACCCAGTACTTC	CASSPPIAITQETQYF
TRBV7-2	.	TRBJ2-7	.	TGTGCCAGCAGCTTAGGCGGGGCAGGTGCGGGAGAGCAGTACTTC	CASSLGGAGAGEQYF
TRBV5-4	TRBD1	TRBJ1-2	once	TGTGCCAGCAGCCCCGGCCAGGACAGGGGTGCGGGAGGCTACACCTTC	CASSPGQDRGAGGYTF
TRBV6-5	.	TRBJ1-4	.	TGTGCCACCTTTGGGCCAGGTGAAAAACTGTTTTTT	CATFGPGEKLFF
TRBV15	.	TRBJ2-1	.	TGTGCCACCAGCAGAGATCGGGTAGGGGATGAGCAGTTCTTC	CATSRDRVGDEQFF
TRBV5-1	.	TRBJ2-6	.	TGCGCCAGCAGCTTGGCAGGGTCTGGGGCCAACGTCCTGACTTTC	CASSLAGSGANVLTF
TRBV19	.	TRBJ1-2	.	TGTGCCAGTAGCCCGACCCGGCCAGGGTTCCATGGCTACACCTTC	CASSPTRPGFHGYTF
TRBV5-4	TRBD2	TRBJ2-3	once	TGTGCCAGCAGCCCTAGCGGGGGGGCGAGAGATACGCAGTATTTT	CASSPSGGARDTQYF
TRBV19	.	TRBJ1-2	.	TGTGCCAGTAAGGAGTCGGTCTATGGCTACACCTTC	CASKESVYGYTF
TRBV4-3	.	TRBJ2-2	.	TGCGCCAGCAGCCCCCAGGCGGCGGGCACCGGGGAGCTGTTTTTT	CASSPQAAGTGELFF
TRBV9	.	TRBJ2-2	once	TGTGCCAGCAGCGTAGGGGCGGGGAGGACCGGGGAGCTGTTTTTT	CASSVGAGRTGELFF
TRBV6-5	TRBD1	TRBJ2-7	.	TGTGCCAGCAGTTACTCCTGGACAGGAACCTACGAGCAGTACTTC	CASSYSWTGTYEQYF
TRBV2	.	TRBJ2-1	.	TGTGCCAGCAGTGTAAATGCAGTCAATGAGCAGTTCTTC	CASSVNAVNEQFF
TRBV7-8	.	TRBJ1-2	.	TGTGCCAGCAGCTTATTTAATCGAGAGGGCTACACCTTC	CASSLFNREGYTF
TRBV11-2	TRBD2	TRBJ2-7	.	TGTGCCAGCAGCAGGACTAGCTCCTACGAGCAGTACTTC	CASSRTSSYEQYF
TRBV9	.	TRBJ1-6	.	TGTGCCAGCAGCGTAGCCCTAGACCCCCCCCTCCACTTT	CASSVALDPPLHF
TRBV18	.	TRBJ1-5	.	TGTGCCAGCTCACCCGAACAGGGTAACAATCAGCCCCAGCATTTT	CASSPEQGNNQPQHF
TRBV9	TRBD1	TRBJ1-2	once	TGTGCCAGCAGCCCCCCAGGGGGCAGGGAGGATGGCTACACCTTC	CASSPPGGREDGYTF
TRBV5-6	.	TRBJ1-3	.	TGTGCCAGCAGCTTAGGGCCGGGGGGCACCATATATTTT	CASSLGPGGTIYF
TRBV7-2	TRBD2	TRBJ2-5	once	TGTGCCAGCAGCCTGGGACTAGCGGGGGTGGAGACCCAGTACTTC	CASSLGLAGVETQYF
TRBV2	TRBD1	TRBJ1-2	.	TGTGCCAGCAGTGCCCGGACAGGGTTCAGTGGCTACACCTTC	CASSARTGFSGYTF
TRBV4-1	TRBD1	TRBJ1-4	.	TGCGCCAGCAGCCATGGGCGCGCGGGACAGGGTAATGAAAAACTGTTTTTT	CASSHGRAGQGNEKLFF
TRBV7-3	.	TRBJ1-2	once	TGTGCCAGCAGCTTAAGTCCGGCAGGGTGGGATGGCTACACCTTC	CASSLSPAGWDGYTF
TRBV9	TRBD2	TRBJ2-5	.	TGTGCCAGCAGTTTCGTAGCGGGGGAAGAGACCCAGTACTTC	CASSFVAGEETQYF
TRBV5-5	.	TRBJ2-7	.	TGTGCCAGCAGCTTGGTGTACAGGAGCCCCTACGAGCAGTACTTC	CASSLVYRSPYEQYF
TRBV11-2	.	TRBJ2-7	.	TGTGCCAGCAGCTGGGGAACAGGGACAACCTACGAGCAGTACTTC	CASSWGTGTTYEQYF
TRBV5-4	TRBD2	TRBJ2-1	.	TGTGCCAGCAGCCCAGTTGCGGGGGGACTTTACAATGAGCAGTTCTTC	CASSPVAGGLYNEQFF